The entry below gives a single T cell receptor (beta chain) sequence along with its context. The data originate from a study of blood T cell repertoires in COVID-19. The overall study: Samples of COVID-19 (acute and convalescent) were obtained from the United States, Italy and Spain.

There are 15 residues in the CDR3. V lost 10 bases, J lost 5 bases, and 20 bases lay in between. The germline V gene encodes CDR1 ENHRY and CDR2 SYGVKD. Original data processing: Estimation of nucleated cell counts was performed using reference gene primer amplification. Sequencing used immunoSEQ multiplex PCR; TCRdb keeps in-frame clones, though not all of them. For V, J and clone size, that table is used; D and trimming come from the DNA. The sample lists tens of thousands of clones; more than 80% were seen once. Sample: peripheral blood. V gene TRBV10-3 combines with J gene TRBJ1-4; D might be TRBD1 (5 bases). The receptor was derived from a woman of 80 years or more with active or convalescent COVID-19. The CDR3 sequence: CASRPTIQGNEKLFF. The CDR3 coding sequence is TGTGCCAGCCGTCCTACTATTCAGGGAAATGAAAAACTGTTTTTT.